The 26 T cell receptor beta chains reported below all come from one sample, sequenced in a study of blood T cells in healthy people across ages. A second PCR, run for roughly 6 to 11 cycles, used a sample-barcoded 5' primer plus a J-beta primer mix. TCRdb ran MiXCR on the 5' RACE reads and lists one entry per CDR3 protein. The table shows 700,000 or so distinct CDR3 sequences, with about 24% occurring only once. Material for sequencing was blood. These receptors were collected from a man aged 65 to 85 in good health.

This clonotype was detected a few times. The chain joins TRBV6-5 to TRBJ1-1, with D uncertain. The CDR3 covers 15 residues. Germline CDR1 is MNHEY and CDR2 is SVGAGI. Trimming pared 0 bases from V and 4 bases from J, leaving 12 bases between. CDR3 DNA: TGTGCCAGCAGTTACTCCAGACGCTTGAGCACTGAAGCTTTCTTT. This encodes CASSYSRRLSTEAFF.

This clonotype has just a few counts. DNA of the CDR3: TGTGCCAGCAGTGGGGGGAGAGGGGTCTACAATGAGCAGTTCTTC. Residues: CASSGGRGVYNEQFF. V usage is TRBV28 and J usage is TRBJ2-1; D is perhaps TRBD2 (6 bases). Germline V gives CDR1 MDHEN, CDR2 SYDVKM. V gave up 5 bases and J gave up 3 bases, with 14 bases separating them. CDR3 length: 15 residues. The full variable domain, in which reference TRBV28 and TRBJ2-1 provide the parts outside the CDR3, is DVKVTQSSRYLVKRTGEKVFLECVQDMDHENMFWYRQDPGLGLRLIYFSYDVKMKEKGDIPEGYSVSREKKERFSLILESASTNQTSMYLCASSGGRGVYNEQFFGPGTRLTVL.

The chain carries TRBV10-1 and TRBJ2-3; tentatively, D is TRBD2 (6 bases). The germline V and J ends were trimmed by 3 bases and 4 bases, with 8 bases remaining between them. From germline, CDR1 is WNHNN and CDR2 SYGVQD (reference sequence). This CDR3 has 13 residues. This chain's CDR3 is CASSEGTPDTQYF. The CDR3 DNA reads TGCGCCAGCAGTGAAGGGACTCCAGATACGCAGTATTTT.

In its sample, this clonotype was seen a few times. This rearrangement joins TRBV28 to TRBJ1-1; D is perhaps TRBD1 (5 bases). Germline assignment: CDR1 MDHEN and CDR2 SYDVKM. The germline V and J ends were trimmed by 3 bases and 1 base, with 9 bases remaining between them. The CDR3 has 14 amino acids. The CDR3 spells CASSFGGENTEAFF. CDR3 in DNA: TGTGCCAGCAGTTTCGGGGGAGAGAACACTGAAGCTTTCTTT.

This sequence joins TRBV7-6 and TRBJ2-1; TRBD2 matches 7 bases. The CDR3 loop spans 14 amino acids. The V gene's germline CDR1 is SGHVS and CDR2 FNYEAQ. With V trimmed by 5 bases and J by 7 bases, 8 bases remained unmatched. CDR3 nucleotides: TGTGCCAGCAGCGCGGGGGTTAGGGCTAATGAGCAGTTCTTC. Translating it yields CASSAGVRANEQFF. Looking up the rest from reference TRBV7-6 and TRBJ2-1 gives the full variable domain: GAGVSQSPRYKVTKRGQDVALRCDPISGHVSLYWYRQALGQGPEFLTYFNYEAQQDKSGLPNDRFSAERPEGSISTLTIQRTEQRDSAMYRCASSAGVRANEQFFGPGTRLTVL.

This clonotype was seen more than once but under ten times. CDR3 residues: CSAREQRAVSYNEQFF. CDR3 DNA sequence: TGCAGTGCTAGAGAACAGCGGGCGGTCTCCTACAATGAGCAGTTCTTC. The chain carries TRBV20-1 and TRBJ2-1; a possible D gene is TRBD2 (6 bases). Trimming removed 0 bases at V and 0 bases at J, with 12 bases between. Per the germline V gene, CDR1 is DFQATT and CDR2 is SNEGSKA (reference sequence). CDR3 length: 16 residues.

This clonotype was recorded a few times. This chain uses TRBV20-1 with TRBJ2-4; 9 nucleotides line up with TRBD1. Germline CDR1 reads DFQATT; CDR2 reads SNEGSKA (reference sequence). The trim removed 3 bases at V and 3 bases at J, leaving 3 bases unmatched. The CDR3 has 14 amino acids. CDR3 residues: CSASAGQGKNIQYF. Written as DNA, the CDR3 is TGCAGTGCTAGTGCGGGACAGGGCAAAAACATTCAGTACTTC.

The V and J genes are TRBV30 and TRBJ2-7; TRBD2 matches 8 bases. Trimming took 2 bases from V and 3 from J; bases not matched to a gene: 6. The CDR3 runs 14 residues. Looked up from germline, CDR1 is GTSNPN and CDR2 is SVGIG (reference sequence). In nucleotides, the CDR3 is TGTGCCTGGAGTAGAACTAGCGGTAACTACGAGCAGTACGTC. Its protein is CAWSRTSGNYEQYV.

Ten or more counts support this clonotype. The V gene is TRBV28, the J gene TRBJ1-1; D remains ambiguous. Trimming removed 3 bases at V and 1 base at J, with 3 bases between. The CDR3 covers 12 residues. Germline assignment: CDR1 MDHEN and CDR2 SYDVKM. The CDR3 spells CASSLWNTEAFF. The CDR3 DNA reads as TGTGCCAGCAGTTTGTGGAACACTGAAGCTTTCTTT.

This clonotype was seen more than once but under ten times. The J gene is TRBJ1-5, the V gene TRBV10-3, with D unresolved. CDR1 ENHRY and CDR2 SYGVKD come from the germline V gene. Trimming removed 6 bases from V and 0 bases from J, with 12 bases in between. The CDR3 has 15 residues. The CDR3 nucleotides read TGTGCCATCAGCCCGGACGGTAATAGCAATCAGCCCCAGCATTTT. Translating it yields CAISPDGNSNQPQHF.

Points on this clonotype: Given a much more abundant clone one base away, this may be a read error. The rearrangement joins TRBV29-1 to TRBJ2-5, with D perhaps matching TRBD1 (6 bases). The CDR3 has 13 amino acids. V shed 0 bases and J shed 11 bases, with 16 bases lying between them. The germline gives CDR1 SQVTM, CDR2 ANQGSEA. The CDR3 loop reads CSVEDQGKYGQYF. CDR3 in DNA: TGCAGCGTTGAAGACCAGGGGAAATACGGGCAGTACTTC.

The chain couples TRBV5-1 to TRBJ2-2; 8 bases match TRBD1. Germline CDR1 and CDR2: SGHRS and YFSETQ. The ends lost 4 bases at V and 1 base at J; junction bases unmatched: 9. CDR3 length equals 17 residues. Here the CDR3 reads CASSPRTGRLNTGELFF. DNA of the CDR3: TGCGCCAGCAGCCCCAGGACAGGGCGCTTGAACACCGGGGAGCTGTTTTTT.

Remarks on this clonotype: The germline gene is not matched at one end of the junction; a read error may be the cause. J is TRBJ2-7 and V is TRBV6-6; D not resolved. The CDR3 is 15 residues long. From germline, CDR1 is MNHNY and CDR2 SVGAGI (reference sequence). In nucleotides, the CDR3 is TGTGTCAGCAGTTCACTAATGGACCGAACCTACGAGCAGTACTTC. This encodes CVSSSLMDRTYEQYF.

The sample holds a few counts of this clonotype. This chain joins TRBV12-3 or TRBV12-4 and TRBJ2-1, with 10 bases lining up with TRBD1. The J call may be faulty, since TRBJ2-7 better matches the DNA end. The CDR3 length is 17 residues. The CDR3 bases are TGTGCCAGCAGTACAAGAGCCCTCGGGACAGGGGTCTACGAGCAGTACTTC. Translating gives CASSTRALGTGVYEQYF.

This rearrangement joins TRBV3-1 to TRBJ2-3; 7 nucleotides match TRBD2. The CDR3 runs 19 residues. V shed 3 bases and J 2 bases; nucleotides not matched to a gene: 17. The V gene's germline CDR1 is LGHDT and CDR2 YNNKEL (reference sequence). The CDR3 is CASSQTGTTPGAHTDTQYF. CDR3 DNA sequence: TGTGCCAGCAGCCAGACCGGGACTACGCCAGGAGCCCACACAGATACGCAGTATTTT.

This rearrangement joins TRBV12-3 or TRBV12-4 to TRBJ2-5, with D possibly being TRBD1 (5 bases). The CDR3 has 14 amino acids. V was pared by 7 bases and J by 4 bases, with 16 bases between. CDR3 nucleotides: TGTGCCAGCAACTCAAGGGCAGGGTCAGAGACCCAGTACTTC. Its protein product is CASNSRAGSETQYF.

This clonotype showed up just a few times. The gene calls are TRBV6-5 and TRBJ2-4, with a weak D call TRBD1 (6 bases). The CDR3 has 13 residues. Trimming pared 6 bases from V and 8 bases from J, leaving 14 bases between. Germline-derived CDR1 and CDR2 are MNHEY and SVGAGI. The CDR3 region is CASRGPSGDIQYF. The CDR3 bases are TGTGCCAGCAGAGGCCCCTCAGGGGACATTCAGTACTTC.

The CDR3 sequence: CSARGSQGYEQYF. The CDR3 bases are TGCAGTGCTAGAGGGTCACAGGGATACGAGCAGTACTTC. The V and J genes are TRBV20-1 and TRBJ2-7, with D possibly matching TRBD1 (6 bases). Per the germline V gene, CDR1 is DFQATT and CDR2 is SNEGSKA (reference sequence). V lost 1 base to trimming and J lost 4 bases, with 11 bases between them. The CDR3 consists of 13 residues.

J is TRBJ1-1 and V is TRBV28; possibly TRBD1 for D (6 bases). Deletions cut 5 bases from V and 0 bases from J, with 13 bases between. CDR3 length: 15 residues. Germline CDR1 reads MDHEN; CDR2 reads SYDVKM. CDR3 sequence (DNA): TGTGCCAGCAGTAACCCGACAGGAGTGAACACTGAAGCTTTCTTT. Protein: CASSNPTGVNTEAFF.

This clonotype turned up a few times. The chain uses TRBV20-1 and TRBJ1-3; D possibly corresponds to TRBD1 (6 bases). CDR1 and CDR2 from the germline V gene are DFQATT and SNEGSKA (reference sequence). The CDR3 is made up of 12 amino acids. V was clipped by 5 bases and J by 4 bases, with 9 bases between them. The CDR3 loop reads CSAEGTGNTIYF. DNA for the CDR3: TGCAGTGCTGAAGGGACAGGAAACACCATATATTTT.

The rearrangement uses TRBV2 and TRBJ2-5, with 11 bases that match TRBD2. The end of the DNA aligns better with TRBJ2-1, so the J call may be wrong. CDR1 SNHLY and CDR2 FYNNEI come from the germline V gene. The CDR3 consists of 14 residues. CDR3 in amino acids: CASSLAGGKNEQFF. The CDR3 DNA reads TGTGCCAGCAGCTTAGCGGGGGGGAAAAATGAGCAGTTCTTC.

This clonotype was seen a few times. The V and J genes are TRBV24-1 and TRBJ2-5; TRBD1 might be the D (5 bases). The V gene lost 4 bases and the J gene lost 9 bases, with 14 bases spanning the gap. Per the germline V gene, CDR1 is KGHDR and CDR2 is SFDVKD. The CDR3 runs to 13 residues. This CDR3 is CATSDPQGGAQYF. The CDR3 DNA is TGTGCCACCAGTGACCCGCAGGGTGGGGCCCAGTACTTC.

The chain links TRBV6-5 to TRBJ2-1; 7 positions agree with TRBD1. V dropped 6 bases and J dropped 5; count of bases not matched to a gene: 10. There are 15 residues in the CDR3. Germline assignment: CDR1 MNHEY and CDR2 SVGAGI. CDR3 DNA sequence: TGTGCCAGCAGACGTGACAGGGTGTCGGACAATGAGCAGTTCTTC. This sequence encodes CASRRDRVSDNEQFF.

This clonotype appeared a few times. The chain uses TRBV5-4 and TRBJ1-1; 8 nucleotides agree with TRBD1. Germline assignment: CDR1 SGHNT and CDR2 YYREEE (reference sequence). The CDR3 length is 18 residues. The V segment lost 3 bases and the J segment 1 base; nucleotides outside the gene matches: 14. The CDR3 protein is CASSSVRGQGAQNTEAFF. CDR3 sequence (DNA): TGTGCCAGCAGCTCCGTCAGAGGGCAGGGGGCTCAGAACACTGAAGCTTTCTTT.

This clonotype came up a few times. This chain uses TRBV7-9 with TRBJ1-4; D remains unclear. The V gene lost 6 bases and the J gene lost 7 bases, with 15 bases spanning the gap. This CDR3 is 14 amino acids long. Germline V gives CDR1 SEHNR, CDR2 FQNEAQ (reference sequence). The CDR3 DNA follows: TGTGCCAGCAGGCAGGAGGCGCGGGTTGAAAAACTGTTTTTT. This translates into CASRQEARVEKLFF.

Here the CDR3 reads CASSSNKYEQYV. DNA for the CDR3: TGTGCCAGCTCATCAAACAAGTACGAGCAGTACGTC. The chain recombines TRBV18 with TRBJ2-7; no firm D call. Trimming cost V 5 bases and J 4 bases, with 9 bases left between them. This CDR3 is 12 amino acids long. Germline V gives CDR1 KGHSH, CDR2 LQKENI.